This entry is about one TCR beta chain. Its antigen is not identified. One base away lies a much larger clone, so this may be a sequencing read error. The time point denotes: persistent/refractory GD, antithyroid drugs over 5 years with positive TRAb. Generation of the TCR library employed RNA extracted from PBMCs. CDR3 regions were amplified by Arm-PCR using iRepertoire HTBI primers to build TCR beta libraries. TCRdb itself ran the multiplex PCR reads through MiXCR, one entry per CDR3 protein. The data show about 470,000 distinct CDR3 sequences, with around 21% seen just once and about 7.8% held by the top ten. This entry comes from a study of regulatory T cells in long-lasting Graves disease. Study outcomes and limitations: Persistent Graves' patients had lower TCR diversity than newly diagnosed ones.

Specimen: peripheral blood mononuclear cells (PBMCs), collected when the disease was refractory, from a patient treated with antithyroid drugs. The clonotype originates from a female donor with Graves disease.

The CDR3 DNA follows: TGTGCCTGGAGTGCCTCGAGGGAACAGCCCCAGCATTTT. This translates into CAWSASREQPQHF. The chain carries TRBV30 and TRBJ1-5, with no clear D. The CDR3 consists of 13 residues. V lost 1 base to trimming and J lost 7 bases, with 11 bases between them. Looked up from germline, CDR1 is GTSNPN and CDR2 is SVGIG (reference sequence).